Presented here are 5 T cell receptor beta chains from one specimen sequenced in a study of T cells after yellow fever vaccination. Using its own MiXCR run on the 5' RACE reads, TCRdb lists one record per CDR3 protein. The sample has 250,000 to 400,000 distinct CDR3 sequences, approximately 4% seen once. Sample: PBMCs, taken 15 days after the yellow fever booster vaccination. These receptors all come from a man aged 18 to 35 who received the YFV17D yellow fever vaccine.

At least ten counts were recorded for this clonotype. Here the CDR3 DNA reads TGTGCCAGCAGTCCCGAGGGGGGGCCAGAGACCCAGTACTTC. Encoded protein: CASSPEGGPETQYF. This chain links TRBV6-2 or TRBV6-3 with TRBJ2-5; possibly TRBD2 for D (7 bases). The CDR3 covers 14 residues. The germline V gene has CDR1 MNHEY and CDR2 SVGEGT. V dropped 5 bases and J dropped 4 bases, with 14 bases sitting between them.

The chain has TRBV27 and TRBJ2-7; D possibly corresponds to TRBD1 (6 bases). Germline V lookup: CDR1 MNHEY, CDR2 SMNVEV (reference sequence). There are 14 residues in the CDR3. Trimming took 3 bases from V and 6 from J, leaving 15 bases between them. For the CDR3, the DNA is TGTGCCAGCAGTTTCGGGACACCAACGATCGAGCAGTACTTC. This gives the protein CASSFGTPTIEQYF.

This clonotype has a handful of counts. V is TRBV30 and J is TRBJ2-1; 9 bases map to TRBD1. Per the germline V gene, CDR1 is GTSNPN and CDR2 is SVGIG (reference sequence). Losses at the gene ends were 1 base for V and 10 bases for J; bases not matched to a gene: 14. This CDR3 has 16 residues. This CDR3 is CAWSGIVTGGIGEQFF. CDR3 coding DNA: TGTGCCTGGAGTGGTATAGTGACAGGGGGAATTGGGGAGCAGTTCTTC. Based on the CDR3 plus reference TRBV30 and TRBJ2-1, the full variable domain is SQTIHQWPATLVQPVGSPLSLECTVEGTSNPNLYWYRQAAGRGLQLLFYSVGIGQISSEVPQNLSASRPQDRQFILSSKKLLLSDSGFYLCAWSGIVTGGIGEQFFGPGTRLTVL.

There are many counts of this clonotype. The chain links TRBV7-3 to TRBJ1-1, with 9 bases that match TRBD1. The CDR3 loop spans 16 amino acids. Germline values: CDR1 SGHTA, CDR2 FQGTGA. J lost 3 bases, V lost 2 bases, and 7 bases had no gene match. The CDR3 region is CASSLYRGQEDTEAFF. CDR3 bases: TGTGCCAGCAGCTTATACAGGGGGCAGGAGGACACTGAAGCTTTCTTT.

V and J are TRBV11-3 and TRBJ2-1; 7 bases are shared with TRBD2. The CDR3 is 14 residues long. Germline loops: CDR1 SGHNT, CDR2 YENEEA. The junction had 6 bases not matched to a gene; V was cut back by 2 bases and J by 8 bases. In DNA, the CDR3 is TGTGCCAGCAGCTTAATGGGGGGGAACGATGAGCAGTTCTTC. Translated: CASSLMGGNDEQFF.